The 21 T cell receptor beta chains reported below all come from one sample, sequenced in a study of lung T cells in sarcoidosis with Löfgren's syndrome. Using its own MiXCR run on the reads, TCRdb lists one record per CDR3 protein. The sample carries under 20,000 distinct CDR3 sequences, around 20% recorded once. The sample comprised CD4+ T cells from bronchoalveolar lavage. The receptors were sampled from a human donor with sarcoidosis (Löfgren's syndrome or another form), or a control subject (not recorded which).

This chain links TRBV2 with TRBJ2-3, with unresolved D. Trimming left V 4 bases short and J 2 bases short, with 7 bases between. CDR1 and CDR2 from the germline V gene are SNHLY and FYNNEI. This CDR3 is built from 13 residues. CDR3 sequence (DNA): TGTGCCAGCAGTGGGGAAAACACAGATACGCAGTATTTT. Its translation is CASSGENTDTQYF.

Within the sample, this clonotype is medium-sized (0.01 to 0.1%). This chain uses TRBV20-1 with TRBJ2-7; 11 bases match TRBD2. V lost 3 bases to trimming and J lost 3 bases; unmatched junction nucleotides: 7. CDR3 length equals 15 residues. Germline loops: CDR1 DFQATT, CDR2 SNEGSKA (reference sequence). The DNA for the CDR3 is TGCAGTGCTAGGGCCGGACTAGCGGGCGACTACGAGCAGTACTTC. Residues: CSARAGLAGDYEQYF.

A note on this clonotype: A much larger clone differs by one base, so this may be a read error. J is TRBJ2-2 and V is TRBV29-1, with D maybe TRBD1 (5 bases). The germline V gene encodes CDR1 SQVTM and CDR2 ANQGSEA. V shed 7 bases and J shed 0 bases, with 12 bases lying between them. This CDR3 has 14 amino acids. CDR3 DNA: TGCAGCGCTGGGGCAGGAGCGAACACCGGGGAGCTGTTTTTT. Its translation is CSAGAGANTGELFF.

This clonotype was seen many times. V and J are TRBV7-3 and TRBJ1-1; D gene ambiguous. The CDR3 totals 15 residues. Germline CDR1 SGHTA, CDR2 FQGTGA. V lost 5 bases to trimming and J lost 0 bases, with 13 bases between them. CDR3 amino acids: CASSRVGPMNTEAFF. The CDR3 DNA follows: TGTGCCAGCAGCAGGGTTGGCCCTATGAACACTGAAGCTTTCTTT.

This clonotype was detected ten times or more. The chain joins TRBV6-1 to TRBJ1-3; weak D call: TRBD1 (5 bases). Germline lookup yields CDR1 MNHNS and CDR2 SASEGT. The CDR3 covers 16 residues. V lost 5 bases and J lost 0, with 14 bases in between. The CDR3, as DNA: TGTGCCAGCAGTTATCCGACGGGGGACTCTGGAAACACCATATATTTT. Translated, it gives CASSYPTGDSGNTIYF.

In this sample, this clonotype is medium-sized (0.01 to 0.1%). The CDR3 protein is CSAPPTGKSTEAFF. CDR3 DNA sequence: TGCAGTGCTCCCCCGACAGGAAAGAGCACTGAAGCTTTCTTT. This chain links TRBV20-1 with TRBJ1-1; TRBD1 might be the D (6 bases). The CDR3 is made up of 14 amino acids. Trimming removed 5 bases from V and 4 bases from J, with 17 bases in between. CDR1 DFQATT and CDR2 SNEGSKA come from the germline V gene (reference sequence).

Comment on this clonotype: Just one base apart from a much larger clone, this may be a read error. The chain is built from TRBV6-1 and TRBJ1-1; D perhaps matches TRBD1 (5 bases). V gave up 8 bases and J gave up 4 bases, with 20 bases separating them. The CDR3 totals 15 residues. Germline loops: CDR1 MNHNS, CDR2 SASEGT. For the CDR3, the DNA is TGTGCCAGCGGGCAAAGCAGGGTACTTTTCACTGAAGCTTTCTTT. Protein sequence: CASGQSRVLFTEAFF.

In its sample, this clonotype ranks as medium-sized (0.01 to 0.1%). The chain combines TRBV27 with TRBJ1-5; D not certain. The CDR3 has 16 residues. With 0 bases removed from V and 0 bases from J, the gap between germline ends came to 9 bases. In germline, CDR1 is MNHEY, CDR2 SMNVEV (reference sequence). The CDR3 here is CASSLSGQNSNQPQHF. The CDR3 DNA sequence: TGTGCCAGCAGTTTATCTGGGCAGAATAGCAATCAGCCCCAGCATTTT.

Concerning this clonotype itself: Mismatch with germline at one junction end may stem from a read error. The V gene is TRBV18, the J gene TRBJ2-7; D gene uncertain. The CDR3 sequence is 15 residues long. Per germline, CDR1 KGHSH and CDR2 LQKENI. The CDR3 is CAGSPPSRIASEQYF. In nucleotides, the CDR3 is TGTGCCGGCTCACCACCTTCTCGGATAGCCTCAGAGCAGTACTTC.

This clonotype appeared many times. The chain is built from TRBV28 and TRBJ2-7, with TRBD1 matching over 9 bases. The CDR3 sequence is 17 residues long. The germline gives CDR1 MDHEN, CDR2 SYDVKM. V lost 7 bases to trimming and J lost 3 bases; unmatched junction nucleotides: 16. The CDR3 bases are TGTGCCAGCAAGGGGACAGGGTTTGGAGCGGCAAACTACGAGCAGTACTTC. Protein: CASKGTGFGAANYEQYF.

The chain has TRBV2 and TRBJ2-1; 14 bases fit TRBD2. The CDR3 runs to 15 residues. Germline CDR1 is SNHLY and CDR2 is FYNNEI. V lost 7 bases to trimming and J lost 7 bases; unmatched junction nucleotides: 6. The CDR3 loop reads CASNGGTSGSNEQFF. The CDR3 DNA reads as TGTGCCAGCAACGGGGGGACTAGCGGGAGTAATGAGCAGTTCTTC.

Relative to its sample, this clonotype is medium-sized. CDR3 nucleotide sequence: TGTGCCAGCAGTTTATTACAGGGAAATCAGCCCCAGCATTTT. Translated: CASSLLQGNQPQHF. V is TRBV28 and J is TRBJ1-5; tentative D call: TRBD1 (6 bases). CDR3 length: 14 amino acids. Germline values: CDR1 MDHEN, CDR2 SYDVKM. Trimming took off 1 base at V and 4 bases at J, with 8 bases between the two ends.

Many counts were recorded for this clonotype. The gene calls are TRBV7-2 and TRBJ2-5; D is unresolved. There are 12 residues in the CDR3. V shed 6 bases and J shed 7 bases, with 12 bases lying between them. The germline V gene encodes CDR1 SGHTA and CDR2 FQGNSA. CDR3 sequence: CASSPGKATQYF. The DNA of the CDR3 is TGTGCCAGCAGTCCCGGAAAGGCGACCCAGTACTTC.

As to this clonotype: A much bigger clone sits one base away, suggesting this may be a read error. The chain has TRBV15 and TRBJ1-5, with a possible D match to TRBD1 (5 bases). Per germline, CDR1 LNHNV and CDR2 YYDKDF (reference sequence). This CDR3 region has 13 residues. CDR3: CVTSTQANQPQHF. The DNA for the CDR3 is TGTGTCACCAGCACACAGGCCAATCAGCCCCAGCATTTT.

This clonotype was observed at least ten times. The genes are TRBV24-1 and TRBJ2-1, with 8 bases identical to TRBD2. V was clipped by 3 bases and J by 2 bases; unmatched bases: 14. This CDR3 has 19 residues. CDR1 KGHDR and CDR2 SFDVKD come from the germline V gene. This chain's CDR3 is CATSDPTGGRERPYNEQFF. CDR3 bases: TGTGCCACCAGTGATCCTACGGGGGGGCGGGAGCGCCCCTACAATGAGCAGTTCTTC.

At least ten counts were recorded for this clonotype. This chain uses TRBV4-1 with TRBJ1-2; 8 nucleotides align to TRBD1. Germline assignment: CDR1 MGHRA and CDR2 YSYEKL. The junction had 11 bases not matched to a gene; V was cut back by 3 bases and J by 8 bases. CDR3 length: 15 residues. The DNA for the CDR3 is TGCGCCAGCAGCCAGAACAGGGGGTATGTGGACGGCTACACCTTC. Its translation is CASSQNRGYVDGYTF.

Of note for this clonotype: A read error is likely, as this CDR3 ends without the conserved phenylalanine or tryptophan. Because the CDR3's place on the DNA is in doubt, the DNA is left out and the CDR3 is given as listed by TCRdb. The chain uses TRBV6-1 and TRBJ1-2; the table assigns TRBD1, which was not confirmed against the DNA. The CDR3 adds up to 12 amino acids, both ends counted. CDR1 is MNHNS, CDR2 SASEGT, per germline. CDR3 residues: CASSRTQGGCTL.

The rearrangement uses TRBV4-3 and TRBJ1-1; perhaps TRBD1 as D (5 bases). The CDR3 has 14 amino acids. CDR1 is LGHNA, CDR2 YSLEER, per germline. Trimming removed 1 base at V and 4 bases at J, with 10 bases between. DNA for the CDR3: TGCGCCAGCAGCCAAGTAAGACAGCTCACTGAAGCTTTCTTT. Its protein is CASSQVRQLTEAFF.

This clonotype appeared a single time. A much larger clone is a single base away; this may be a read error. CDR3 sequence reads: CASSLQGARTDAQYF. In nucleotides, the CDR3 is TGTGCCAGCAGCCTCCAGGGGGCGCGCACAGATGCGCAGTATTTT. The rearrangement uses TRBV7-2 and TRBJ2-3; 8 bases match TRBD1. CDR3 length: 15 residues. From germline, CDR1 is SGHTA and CDR2 FQGNSA.

In this sample, this clonotype turned up many times. The rearrangement links TRBV3-1 to TRBJ1-6; D unresolved. The CDR3 extends over 13 amino acids. V lost 8 bases and J 6 bases, leaving 11 bases between the germline ends. Per germline, CDR1 LGHDT and CDR2 YNNKEL (reference sequence). The CDR3 here is CASGDTGNSPLHF. CDR3 nucleotides: TGTGCCAGCGGGGATACGGGTAATTCACCCCTCCACTTT.

In this sample, this clonotype is medium-sized. The chain uses TRBV20-1 and TRBJ1-1; D is undetermined. The V gene lost 1 base and the J gene lost 5 bases, with 23 bases spanning the gap. CDR3 length: 17 residues. In germline, CDR1 is DFQATT, CDR2 SNEGSKA (reference sequence). This CDR3 reads CSARGEGSFSVGTEAFF. CDR3 nucleotides: TGCAGTGCTAGAGGCGAAGGGTCATTTTCCGTAGGGACTGAAGCTTTCTTT.